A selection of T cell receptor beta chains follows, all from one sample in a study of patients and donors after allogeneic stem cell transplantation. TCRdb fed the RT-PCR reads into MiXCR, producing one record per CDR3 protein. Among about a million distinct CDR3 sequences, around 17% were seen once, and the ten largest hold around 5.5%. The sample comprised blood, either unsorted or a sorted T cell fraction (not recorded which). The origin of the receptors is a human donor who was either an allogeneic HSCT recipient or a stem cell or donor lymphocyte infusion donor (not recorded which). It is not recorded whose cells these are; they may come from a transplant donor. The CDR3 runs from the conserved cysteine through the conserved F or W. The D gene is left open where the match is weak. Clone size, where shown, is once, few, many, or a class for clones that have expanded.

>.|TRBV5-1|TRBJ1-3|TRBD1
CASSLAGTGYGNTIYF
TGCGCCAGCAGCTTGGCCGGGACAGGGTACGGAAACACCATATATTTT
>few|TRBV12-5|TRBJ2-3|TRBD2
CASGLPAGGITDTQYF
TGTGCTAGTGGCCTCCCAGCGGGAGGGATCACAGATACGCAGTATTTT
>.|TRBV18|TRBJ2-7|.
CASSPPGGIGEQYF
TGTGCCAGCTCACCACCGGGGGGAATAGGCGAGCAGTACTTC
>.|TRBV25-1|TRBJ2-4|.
CASSAWGDLAKNIQYF
TGTGCCAGCAGTGCCTGGGGTGATCTAGCCAAAAACATTCAGTACTTC
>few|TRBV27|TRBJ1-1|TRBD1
CASSHYVGTGGTGAFF
TGTGCCAGCAGCCATTACGTCGGGACAGGGGGGACTGGTGCTTTCTTT
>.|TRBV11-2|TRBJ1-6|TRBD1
CASSSLRGPEGANSPLHF
TGTGCCAGCAGCTCATTACGGGGTCCCGAGGGGGCAAATTCACCCCTCCACTTT
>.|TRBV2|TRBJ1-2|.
CASRRDLNYGYTF
TGTGCCAGCAGGCGGGACCTAAACTATGGCTACACCTTC
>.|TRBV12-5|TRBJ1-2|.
CASEGKRFNYGYTF
TGTGCTAGTGAAGGGAAGAGGTTTAACTATGGCTACACCTTC
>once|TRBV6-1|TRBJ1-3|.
CASRTGFSGNTIYF
TGTGCCAGCAGAACGGGGTTCTCTGGAAACACCATATATTTT
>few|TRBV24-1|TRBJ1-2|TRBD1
CATSDPGQGQDGYTF
TGTGCCACCAGTGACCCAGGACAGGGTCAGGATGGCTACACCTTC
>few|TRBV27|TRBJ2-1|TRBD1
CASSWGQPIYYNEQFF
TGTGCCAGCAGTTGGGGACAGCCGATTTACTACAATGAGCAGTTCTTC
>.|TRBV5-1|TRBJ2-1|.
CASTLPGSTNEQFF
TGCGCCAGCACCCTACCGGGCAGTACGAATGAGCAGTTCTTC
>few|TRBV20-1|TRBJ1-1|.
CSASQGSLNTEAFF
TGCAGTGCTAGTCAGGGGAGCTTGAACACTGAAGCTTTCTTT
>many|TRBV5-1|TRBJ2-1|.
CASSLGAGGNEQFF
TGCGCCAGCAGCTTGGGGGCAGGGGGGAATGAGCAGTTCTTC
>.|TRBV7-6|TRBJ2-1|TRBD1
CASSLVGTGVNEQFF
TGTGCCAGCAGCTTAGTAGGGACAGGGGTCAATGAGCAGTTCTTC
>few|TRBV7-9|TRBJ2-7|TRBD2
CASSPAAGRVGEQYF
TGTGCCAGCAGCCCTGCAGCGGGAAGGGTTGGCGAGCAGTACTTC
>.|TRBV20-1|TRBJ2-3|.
CSASLTSGSGRGAQYF
TGCAGTGCTAGCCTCACATCGGGGTCCGGGCGGGGTGCGCAGTATTTT
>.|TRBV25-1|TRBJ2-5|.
CASSEREGYGETQYF
TGTGCCAGCAGTGAAAGGGAAGGGTATGGAGAGACCCAGTACTTC
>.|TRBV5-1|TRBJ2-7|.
CASRGEPDYEQYF
TGCGCCAGCAGAGGAGAGCCCGATTACGAGCAGTACTTC
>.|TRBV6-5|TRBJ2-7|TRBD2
CASSYPQPSGGAYEQYF
TGTGCCAGCAGTTACCCACAGCCTAGCGGGGGGGCCTACGAGCAGTACTTC
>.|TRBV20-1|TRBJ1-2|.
CSARAGLSRDYGYTF
TGCAGTGCTAGAGCTGGGCTAAGTCGAGACTATGGCTACACCTTC
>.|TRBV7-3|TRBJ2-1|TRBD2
CASSLTGTSEKRSEQFF
TGTGCCAGCAGCTTAACGGGGACTAGCGAAAAGCGGAGTGAGCAGTTCTTC
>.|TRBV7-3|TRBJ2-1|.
CASSLGGTQQNEQFF
TGTGCCAGCAGCTTAGGTGGGACCCAGCAGAATGAGCAGTTCTTC
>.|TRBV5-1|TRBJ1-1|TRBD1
CASSLIDRAEAFF
TGCGCCAGCAGCTTAATCGACAGGGCCGAAGCTTTCTTT
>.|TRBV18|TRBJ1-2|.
CASSPLGNGYTF
TGTGCCAGCTCACCATTGGGTAATGGCTACACCTTC
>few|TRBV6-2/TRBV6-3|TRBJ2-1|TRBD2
CASSKGLAGGSSYNEQFF
TGTGCCAGCAGTAAGGGACTAGCGGGGGGCAGCTCCTACAATGAGCAGTTCTTC
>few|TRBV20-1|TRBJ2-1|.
CSARDARGITYNEQFF
TGCAGTGCTAGAGACGCCCGGGGGATCACCTACAATGAGCAGTTCTTC